The 27 T cell receptor beta chains presented below share a single source sample, sequenced in a study of tumor-infiltrating lymphocytes in localized non-small cell lung cancer. This table comes from immunoSEQ multiplex PCR, and its TCRdb copy is limited to in-frame clones, with some not included. The sample has about 14,000 clones; 75% are singletons. The sample taken for sequencing was lung tumor tissue. These receptors all stem from a human donor with non-small cell lung cancer.

This clone qualifies as medium-sized (0.01 to 0.1%). The gene calls are TRBV2 and TRBJ2-5; 7 bases match TRBD1. The CDR3 totals 13 residues. The trim removed 4 bases at V and 5 bases at J, leaving 4 bases unmatched. CDR1 SNHLY and CDR2 FYNNEI come from the germline V gene. CDR3 nucleotides: TGTGCCAGCAGTGTGGGACAGAGGGAGACCCAGTACTTC. Translated, it gives CASSVGQRETQYF. The full variable domain, in which reference TRBV2 and TRBJ2-5 provide the parts outside the CDR3, is EPEVTQTPSHQVTQMGQEVILRCVPISNHLYFYWYRQILGQKVEFLVSFYNNEISEKSEIFDDQFSVERPDGSNFTLKIRSTKLEDSAMYFCASSVGQRETQYFGPGTRLLVL.

The CDR3 sequence is CASSFGEYGYTF. In DNA form, the CDR3 reads TGTGCCAGCAGCTTCGGGGAGTATGGCTACACCTTC. The rearrangement links TRBV5-4 to TRBJ1-2; no reliable D call. The CDR3 spans 12 residues. Germline CDR1 is SGHNT and CDR2 is YYREEE (reference sequence). Trimming pared 2 bases from V and 5 bases from J, leaving 7 bases between.

The chain recombines TRBV11-2 with TRBJ1-6, with D possibly being TRBD1 (6 bases). CDR1 and CDR2 (germline): SGHAT, FQNNGV. Trimming pared 1 base from V and 7 bases from J, leaving 14 bases between. This CDR3 is 16 amino acids long. CDR3 region: CASSLVPTTGNSPLHF. The CDR3 nucleotides are TGTGCCAGCAGCTTAGTCCCAACGACAGGAAATTCACCCCTCCACTTT. The full variable domain, rest sourced from reference TRBV11-2 and TRBJ1-6, is EAGVAQSPRYKIIEKRQSVAFWCNPISGHATLYWYQQILGQGPKLLIQFQNNGVVDDSQLPKDRFSAERLKGVDSTLKIQPAKLEDSAVYLCASSLVPTTGNSPLHFGNGTRLTVT.

This chain connects TRBV7-8 to TRBJ2-7; 13 nucleotides match TRBD2. The CDR3 sequence is 15 residues long. Germline trimming cut 5 bases from V and 6 bases from J; bases unmatched to any gene: 7. Germline CDR1 is SGHVS and CDR2 is FQNEAQ. For the CDR3, the DNA is TGTGCCAGCAGCATCACTAGCGGGAGGGCCTCCGAGCAGTACTTC. Translating gives CASSITSGRASEQYF.

This clone counts as medium-sized. The rearrangement uses TRBV30 and TRBJ2-6; TRBD2 might be the D (5 bases). This CDR3 comprises 12 residues. V lost 5 bases, J lost 4 bases, and 6 bases lay in between. CDR1 and CDR2 from the germline V gene are GTSNPN and SVGIG (reference sequence). CDR3: CAWGLGANVLTF. The CDR3, as DNA: TGTGCCTGGGGACTGGGGGCCAACGTCCTGACTTTC.

The rearrangement joins TRBV25-1 to TRBJ1-5, with D possibly being TRBD1 (5 bases). V dropped 10 bases and J dropped 3 bases, with 22 bases sitting between them. Germline CDR1 MGHDK, CDR2 SYGVNS. This CDR3 has 16 residues. In nucleotides, the CDR3 is TGTGCCAACAAGGAAGCTAGAGGGGTCCCCAATCAGCCCCAGCATTTT. It translates to CANKEARGVPNQPQHF.

This chain joins TRBV7-8 and TRBJ2-3; D not certain. With 7 bases removed from V and 4 bases from J, the gap between germline ends came to 15 bases. CDR3 length: 14 amino acids. The germline V gene has CDR1 SGHVS and CDR2 FQNEAQ. The CDR3 loop reads CASTQAKNADTQYF. DNA for the CDR3: TGTGCCAGCACTCAGGCCAAAAACGCAGATACGCAGTATTTT.

This chain connects TRBV19 to TRBJ1-1; a weak D match, TRBD1 (5 bases). This CDR3 contains 15 residues. V shed 3 bases and J shed 1 base, with 12 bases lying between them. The germline V gene encodes CDR1 LNHDA and CDR2 SQIVND (reference sequence). CDR3 region: CASSIVGGGNTEAFF. DNA of the CDR3: TGTGCCAGTAGTATCGTCGGGGGTGGGAACACTGAAGCTTTCTTT.

The V and J genes are TRBV5-1 and TRBJ2-5, with 10 bases that match TRBD2. CDR3 length equals 14 residues. V shed 4 bases, J shed 3 bases, and the junction held 3 bases outside the gene matches. Germline-derived CDR1 and CDR2 are SGHRS and YFSETQ. In DNA form, the CDR3 reads TGCGCCAGCAGCGACCTAGCGGGGGAAGAGACCCAGTACTTC. Its protein product is CASSDLAGEETQYF.

The rearrangement uses TRBV18 and TRBJ1-4; 7 bases are shared with TRBD1. The CDR3 is made up of 14 amino acids. V gave up 4 bases and J gave up 5 bases; unmatched junction bases: 4. CDR1 and CDR2 (germline): KGHSH, LQKENI. This CDR3 is CASSRQGNNEKLFF. The DNA of the CDR3 is TGTGCCAGCTCACGACAGGGAAACAATGAAAAACTGTTTTTT.

This clone was seen more than once but under ten times. The chain is built from TRBV27 and TRBJ1-2; D is perhaps TRBD1 (6 bases). Germline V gene data show CDR1 as MNHEY and CDR2 as SMNVEV (reference sequence). With 5 bases removed from V and 2 bases from J, the gap between germline ends came to 12 bases. The CDR3 sequence is 14 residues long. CDR3: CASSPSGTNYGYTF. The CDR3 coding sequence is TGTGCCAGCAGTCCCTCCGGGACAAACTATGGCTACACCTTC.

With regard to this clone: This CDR3 is also generated by other DNA sequences in the sample. The V call is TRBV7-2, the J call TRBJ1-1; the D gene is possibly TRBD1 (5 bases). V gave up 1 base and J gave up 5 bases, with 11 bases separating them. This CDR3 contains 14 residues. The germline V gene has CDR1 SGHTA and CDR2 FQGNSA. The CDR3 here is CASSLVQGGTEAFF. Written as DNA, the CDR3 is TGTGCCAGCAGCTTAGTCCAGGGAGGTACTGAAGCTTTCTTT.

This chain connects TRBV29-1 to TRBJ1-2; unclear D gene. The CDR3 spans 14 residues. Germline CDR1 and CDR2: SQVTM and ANQGSEA. V shed 3 bases and J shed 4 bases, with 15 bases lying between them. The CDR3 DNA follows: TGCAGCGTTGAGACCCCCGAGTACTCCTATGGCTACACCTTC. It encodes CSVETPEYSYGYTF.

The genes are TRBV2 and TRBJ1-5; no clear D. Germline CDR1 reads SNHLY; CDR2 reads FYNNEI. V shed 7 bases and J shed 3 bases, with 10 bases lying between them. CDR3 length: 13 residues. The DNA for the CDR3 is TGTGCCAGCAAGAGGGAGGCCAATCAGCCCCAGCATTTT. It yields the protein CASKREANQPQHF.

J is TRBJ2-1 and V is TRBV6-5; 8 bases agree with TRBD2. The CDR3 length is 12 residues. CDR1 and CDR2 (germline): MNHEY, SVGAGI. With V trimmed by 5 bases and J by 15 bases, 9 bases remained unmatched. The chain's CDR3 is CASSARGGGRFF. The CDR3 nucleotides read TGTGCCAGCAGTGCGCGGGGCGGGGGGAGGTTCTTC.

This clone was picked up a small number of times. The CDR3 DNA reads TGTGCCAGCAGTGGGACAGGGGGCTCTGGGGCCAACGTCCTGACTTTC. This codes for CASSGTGGSGANVLTF. V gene TRBV6-1 combines with J gene TRBJ2-6; 10 bases line up with TRBD1. CDR1 and CDR2 from the germline V gene are MNHNS and SASEGT. This CDR3 comprises 16 residues. V lost 4 bases, J lost 0 bases, and 0 bases stayed unmatched.

This clone was picked up a small number of times. The chain is built from TRBV5-1 and TRBJ1-1, with a weak D call TRBD1 (5 bases). The CDR3 consists of 16 residues. In germline, CDR1 is SGHRS, CDR2 YFSETQ. The V and J ends lost 3 bases and 1 base respectively, with 16 bases between them. CDR3 DNA sequence: TGCGCCAGCAGCTCTTTTTCGGGGGTCCCGAACACTGAAGCTTTCTTT. Translating gives CASSSFSGVPNTEAFF.

The chain couples TRBV5-6 to TRBJ1-5; D is uncertain. Germline loops: CDR1 SGHDT, CDR2 YYEEEE. The CDR3 totals 13 residues. Trimming took off 1 base at V and 4 bases at J, with 6 bases between the two ends. The CDR3 DNA sequence: TGTGCCAGCAGCTTGAAGGCGAATCAGCCCCAGCATTTT. As protein: CASSLKANQPQHF.

CDR3 DNA: TGTGCCAGCAGGGCAGCGAACACCGGGGAGCTGTTTTTT. It is translated as CASRAANTGELFF. The rearrangement links TRBV9 to TRBJ2-2; D not resolved. The V end was cut by 5 bases, the J end by 0 bases, with 5 bases between. The CDR3 spans 13 residues. Germline CDR1 and CDR2: SGDLS and YYNGEE.

V is TRBV11-2 and J is TRBJ1-1; D not resolved. The V end was cut by 3 bases, the J end by 10 bases, with 9 bases between. This CDR3 comprises 11 residues. Germline loops: CDR1 SGHAT, CDR2 FQNNGV. The CDR3 nucleotides are TGTGCCAGCAGCTTGGAGGGTGGAGCTTTCTTT. This encodes CASSLEGGAFF.

The chain employs TRBV11-1 and TRBJ2-1, with D possibly TRBD2 on 7 matching bases. The CDR3 totals 16 residues. Germline V lookup: CDR1 SGHAT, CDR2 FQDESV (reference sequence). Trimming stripped 1 base from V and 3 bases from J, with 13 bases between. The CDR3 DNA sequence: TGTGCCAGCAGCTTAGTAAAGGGAGGGGGCTACAATGAGCAGTTCTTC. Protein sequence: CASSLVKGGGYNEQFF.

V and J are TRBV19 and TRBJ2-7; 14 bases agree with TRBD2. The J segment lost 2 bases and the V segment lost 6 bases, leaving 9 bases of the junction unmatched. Germline assignment: CDR1 LNHDA and CDR2 SQIVND (reference sequence). The CDR3 is made up of 17 amino acids. The CDR3 here is CASSPGLAGVGPYEQYF. The CDR3 nucleotides are TGTGCCAGTAGCCCGGGACTAGCGGGAGTTGGGCCCTACGAGCAGTACTTC.

This clone was observed a handful of times. Relative to the germline gene, one junction end is altered; a read error may explain this. The CDR3 spells CASSPGGGSYNEQFF. CDR3 sequence (DNA): TGTGCTAGCAGCCCCGGGGGGGGCTCCTACAATGAGCAGTTCTTC. This chain connects TRBV7-7 to TRBJ2-1; 8 bases agree with TRBD2. Germline V lookup: CDR1 SSHAT, CDR2 FNYEAQ (reference sequence). The CDR3 has 15 residues.

Only a few counts were recorded for this clone. The chain carries TRBV5-6 and TRBJ2-6; D unclear. V was clipped by 1 base and J by 0 bases, with 5 bases between them. The CDR3 extends over 15 amino acids. Germline CDR1 SGHDT, CDR2 YYEEEE. The CDR3 here is CASSLSPSGANVLTF. CDR3 bases: TGTGCCAGCAGCTTGTCGCCCTCTGGGGCCAACGTCCTGACTTTC.

The rearrangement joins TRBV10-1 to TRBJ2-3; 9 nucleotides line up with TRBD1. The CDR3 is 15 residues long. The germline gives CDR1 WNHNN, CDR2 SYGVQD (reference sequence). Germline trimming cut 5 bases from V and 2 bases from J; bases unmatched to any gene: 5. The CDR3 loop reads CASSRTGGLTDTQYF. The CDR3 bases are TGCGCCAGCAGTCGAACAGGGGGCCTCACAGATACGCAGTATTTT.

This clone was seen more than once but under ten times. The CDR3, as DNA: TGTGCCAGTGGCGACGGCTACACCTTC. Translated, it gives CASGDGYTF. The genes are TRBV19 and TRBJ1-2; D gene uncertain. The CDR3 contains 9 residues. Germline V gives CDR1 LNHDA, CDR2 SQIVND (reference sequence). Trimming shortened V by 8 bases and J by 8 bases, and 6 bases separated the two germline ends.

The rearrangement joins TRBV29-1 to TRBJ1-2; D possibly corresponds to TRBD1 (6 bases). The germline V gene encodes CDR1 SQVTM and CDR2 ANQGSEA. The CDR3 totals 11 residues. Trimming stripped 7 bases from V and 8 bases from J, with 14 bases between. CDR3 in amino acids: CSDNRAGGYTF. For the CDR3, the DNA is TGCAGCGATAACAGGGCGGGGGGCTACACCTTC.